This is a list of T cell receptor beta chains from one sample in a study of CD8+ T cells in alopecia areata. Repertoires were generated with immunoSEQ multiplex PCR, while TCRdb's copy carries only in-frame clones and drops some. The table includes fewer than 250,000 clones, less than 45% detected once. The sample consisted of CD4+ T cells sorted from blood, taken between weeks 30 and 35, from a patient treated with tofacitinib. These TCRs come from a human donor with alopecia areata. Both conserved end residues are part of each CDR3. A D gene is named only where the DNA matches it firmly. The size field is filled for only some rows; it gives once, few, many or a size class.

j_call: TRBJ2-7
d_call: TRBD1
v_call: TRBV5-1
clone_size: -
cdr3_nt: TGCGCCAGCAGCCCTCGAGGGGCAGGGGGCTACGAGCAGTACTTC
cdr3_aa: CASSPRGAGGYEQYF

j_call: TRBJ2-5
d_call: -
v_call: TRBV18
clone_size: many
cdr3_nt: TGTGCCAGCTCACCAAGGCTCCAGTACCAAGAGACCCAGTACTTC
cdr3_aa: CASSPRLQYQETQYF

j_call: TRBJ1-2
d_call: -
v_call: TRBV7-9
clone_size: few
cdr3_nt: TGTGCCAGCAGCTCCAAGGGAATTAACTATGGCTACACCTTC
cdr3_aa: CASSSKGINYGYTF

j_call: TRBJ2-7
d_call: -
v_call: TRBV2
clone_size: -
cdr3_nt: TGTGCCAGCAGTACCCAGCAGGCGTCCTACGAGCAGTACTTC
cdr3_aa: CASSTQQASYEQYF

j_call: TRBJ1-2
d_call: -
v_call: TRBV6-5
clone_size: -
cdr3_nt: TGTGCCAGCAGTTACTCAGGGGCGGTTGGCTATGGCTACACCTTC
cdr3_aa: CASSYSGAVGYGYTF

j_call: TRBJ1-1
d_call: TRBD1
v_call: TRBV15
clone_size: few
cdr3_nt: TGTGCCACCAGCAGAGACGACAGGGACTACACTGAAGCTTTCTTT
cdr3_aa: CATSRDDRDYTEAFF

j_call: TRBJ1-5
d_call: -
v_call: TRBV6-1
clone_size: few
cdr3_nt: TGTGCCAGCAGACCCCAGCCGGATCAGCCCCAGCATTTT
cdr3_aa: CASRPQPDQPQHF

j_call: TRBJ2-7
d_call: TRBD2
v_call: TRBV5-1
clone_size: -
cdr3_nt: TGCGCCAGCAGCCTGACGGGGGGGACCTACGAGCAGTACTTC
cdr3_aa: CASSLTGGTYEQYF

j_call: TRBJ1-5
d_call: TRBD1
v_call: TRBV18
clone_size: -
cdr3_nt: TGTGCCAGCTCCCCCATCCCGGGACAGGGGGCACAGCCCCAGCATTTT
cdr3_aa: CASSPIPGQGAQPQHF

j_call: TRBJ2-1
d_call: -
v_call: TRBV19
clone_size: -
cdr3_nt: TGTGCCAGTAGTCCAAGGCAGCGGGCCAATGAGCAGTTCTTC
cdr3_aa: CASSPRQRANEQFF

j_call: TRBJ2-1
d_call: TRBD2
v_call: TRBV29-1
clone_size: -
cdr3_nt: TGCAGCGTTTCCGGACTAGCGGGGGGGCGCTACAATGAGCAGTTCTTC
cdr3_aa: CSVSGLAGGRYNEQFF

j_call: TRBJ2-5
d_call: TRBD1
v_call: TRBV6-1
clone_size: -
cdr3_nt: TGTGCCAGCAGTGAAAGGCAGGGACAGCCGCAGACCCAGTACTTC
cdr3_aa: CASSERQGQPQTQYF

j_call: TRBJ2-7
d_call: -
v_call: TRBV5-1
clone_size: -
cdr3_nt: TGCGCCAGCAGCCCCGACAGAGCCTACGAGCAGTACTTC
cdr3_aa: CASSPDRAYEQYF

j_call: TRBJ2-6
d_call: -
v_call: TRBV25-1
clone_size: few
cdr3_nt: TGTGCCAGCAGTGAAAGGAACTCTGGGGCCAACGTCCTGACTTTC
cdr3_aa: CASSERNSGANVLTF

j_call: TRBJ1-2
d_call: -
v_call: TRBV7-9
clone_size: -
cdr3_nt: TGTGCCAGCAGCTCGGGACCGATTATCTATGGCTACACCTTC
cdr3_aa: CASSSGPIIYGYTF

j_call: TRBJ2-3
d_call: -
v_call: TRBV7-9
clone_size: -
cdr3_nt: TGTGCCAGCAGCCAGGCATCGGAGCAGTATTTT
cdr3_aa: CASSQASEQYF

j_call: TRBJ2-3
d_call: -
v_call: TRBV30
clone_size: -
cdr3_nt: TGTGCCTGGAGTGTCGGAGGGGCGAATACGCAGTATTTT
cdr3_aa: CAWSVGGANTQYF

j_call: TRBJ1-1
d_call: TRBD1
v_call: TRBV6-5
clone_size: -
cdr3_nt: TGTGCCAGCAGTTACTCTATGGGACAGCCGAACACTGAAGCTTTCTTT
cdr3_aa: CASSYSMGQPNTEAFF

j_call: TRBJ2-1
d_call: -
v_call: TRBV7-3
clone_size: -
cdr3_nt: TGTGCCAGCAGCTCAGGACTCCCCTACAATGAGCAGTTCTTC
cdr3_aa: CASSSGLPYNEQFF

j_call: TRBJ1-5
d_call: -
v_call: TRBV6-5
clone_size: -
cdr3_nt: TGTGCCAGCAGCCAGGCACATCAGCCCCAGCATTTT
cdr3_aa: CASSQAHQPQHF

j_call: TRBJ1-1
d_call: -
v_call: TRBV20-1
clone_size: -
cdr3_nt: TGCAGTGCTCCAGACCGAGAAGCTTTCTTT
cdr3_aa: CSAPDREAFF

j_call: TRBJ2-1
d_call: TRBD2
v_call: TRBV2
clone_size: -
cdr3_nt: TGTGCCAGAACGGGACTAGCACACAATGAGCAGTTCTTC
cdr3_aa: CARTGLAHNEQFF

j_call: TRBJ1-2
d_call: TRBD1
v_call: TRBV10-3
clone_size: -
cdr3_nt: TGTGCCAACAGGGGGAGCGATGGCTACACCTTC
cdr3_aa: CANRGSDGYTF

j_call: TRBJ2-3
d_call: -
v_call: TRBV5-6
clone_size: once
cdr3_nt: TGTGCCAGCACCGGGAAATTCACAGATACGCAGTATTTT
cdr3_aa: CASTGKFTDTQYF

j_call: TRBJ1-3
d_call: -
v_call: TRBV6-5
clone_size: -
cdr3_nt: TGTGCCAGCAGAATGACAGGCTCTGGAAACACCATATATTTT
cdr3_aa: CASRMTGSGNTIYF

j_call: TRBJ2-7
d_call: -
v_call: TRBV5-6
clone_size: -
cdr3_nt: TGTGCCAGCAGCTCAAGGATTCGCTACGAGCAGTACTTC
cdr3_aa: CASSSRIRYEQYF

j_call: TRBJ2-5
d_call: -
v_call: TRBV7-9
clone_size: -
cdr3_nt: TGTGCCAGCAGCTTGAACGGGGAGACCCAGTACTTC
cdr3_aa: CASSLNGETQYF

j_call: TRBJ2-2
d_call: -
v_call: TRBV6-6
clone_size: few
cdr3_nt: TGTGCCAGCAGTTACCACACCGGGGAGCTGTTTTTT
cdr3_aa: CASSYHTGELFF

j_call: TRBJ1-1
d_call: -
v_call: TRBV7-2
clone_size: -
cdr3_nt: TGTGCCAGCAGTCCGGCCAACTTAGGGAACACTGAAGCTTTCTTT
cdr3_aa: CASSPANLGNTEAFF

j_call: TRBJ1-5
d_call: -
v_call: TRBV19
clone_size: -
cdr3_nt: TGTGCCAGTAGCCAGGGGCCATATCAGCCCCAGCATTTT
cdr3_aa: CASSQGPYQPQHF

j_call: TRBJ2-5
d_call: TRBD1
v_call: TRBV29-1
clone_size: -
cdr3_nt: TGCAGCGTTATTGTGACAGGGACAGAGACCCAGTACTTC
cdr3_aa: CSVIVTGTETQYF

j_call: TRBJ2-7
d_call: -
v_call: TRBV7-8
clone_size: -
cdr3_nt: TGTGCCAGCAGCTTATCCAGGACCTACGAGCAGTACTTC
cdr3_aa: CASSLSRTYEQYF

j_call: TRBJ1-5
d_call: -
v_call: TRBV7-2
clone_size: few
cdr3_nt: TGTGCCAGCAGTGCACAGGGTTTCGGCAATCAGCCCCAGCATTTT
cdr3_aa: CASSAQGFGNQPQHF

j_call: TRBJ1-1
d_call: -
v_call: TRBV11-2
clone_size: -
cdr3_nt: TGTGCCAGCGGAGGGAACACTGAAGCTTTCTTT
cdr3_aa: CASGGNTEAFF

j_call: TRBJ2-3
d_call: TRBD1
v_call: TRBV10-3
clone_size: -
cdr3_nt: TGTGCCGTCGGACGAACAGGGGGACAGAGCACAGATACGCAGTATTTT
cdr3_aa: CAVGRTGGQSTDTQYF

j_call: TRBJ1-5
d_call: -
v_call: TRBV4-1
clone_size: -
cdr3_nt: TGCGCCAGCAGCCAAGAGTCTTTGGCAGGAGAAAAGAGCAATCAGCCCCAGCATTTT
cdr3_aa: CASSQESLAGEKSNQPQHF

j_call: TRBJ2-1
d_call: -
v_call: TRBV19
clone_size: -
cdr3_nt: TGTGCCAGTAGTAGACTGAACAATGAGCAGTTCTTC
cdr3_aa: CASSRLNNEQFF

j_call: TRBJ2-3
d_call: -
v_call: TRBV30
clone_size: -
cdr3_nt: TGTGCCTGGACAGGGGCAGATACGCAGTATTTT
cdr3_aa: CAWTGADTQYF

j_call: TRBJ1-5
d_call: -
v_call: TRBV30
clone_size: -
cdr3_nt: TGTGCCTGGAGTGAGGGCCATTCAGGGAATCAGCCCCAGCATTTT
cdr3_aa: CAWSEGHSGNQPQHF

j_call: TRBJ2-2
d_call: TRBD2
v_call: TRBV2
clone_size: few
cdr3_nt: TGTGCCAGCAGTCAGACAGCGCGGGGGACGACCGGGGAGCTGTTTTTT
cdr3_aa: CASSQTARGTTGELFF

j_call: TRBJ2-3
d_call: TRBD2
v_call: TRBV5-1
clone_size: few
cdr3_nt: TGCGCCAGCAGCAAAAGGACTAGCGGGGCCACAGATACGCAGTATTTT
cdr3_aa: CASSKRTSGATDTQYF

j_call: TRBJ2-5
d_call: -
v_call: TRBV29-1
clone_size: few
cdr3_nt: TGCAGCGTTGTAGCAGAGACCCAGTACTTC
cdr3_aa: CSVVAETQYF

j_call: TRBJ2-7
d_call: -
v_call: TRBV2
clone_size: -
cdr3_nt: TGTGCCAGCAGGAAGGGAGTCCTTCGGGGCGAGCAGTACTTC
cdr3_aa: CASRKGVLRGEQYF